This TCR beta chain is drawn from a study of Graves' ophthalmopathy and Graves' hyperthyroidism (dated 2018 in TCRdb). Study-level background: Peripheral blood was collected at initial diagnosis, before any treatment. TCR beta repertoire signatures were used to distinguish Graves' ophthalmopathy from Graves' hyperthyroidism and to predict progression to ophthalmopathy. In total, 135 blood samples were TCR-sequenced: some 40 ophthalmopathy, 75 hyperthyroidism and 17 hyperthyroidism-to-ophthalmopathy patients. To explore V-J signatures that distinguish ophthalmopathy from hyperthyroidism, a discovery set of about a hundred patients was enrolled, made up of over 40 with ophthalmopathy and 55 to 65 with stable hyperthyroidism. For independent validation, a separate cohort was made up of some 18 hyperthyroidism patients plus 17 patients who later progressed from hyperthyroidism to ophthalmopathy. T-cell repertoires of thyroid tissue and blood were compared in 5 or 6 hyperthyroidism patients. Following sample collection, hyperthyroidism patients were given methimazole at a starting dose of 30 mg daily, and ophthalmopathy patients were given high-dose intravenous methylprednisolone.

This clonotype was seen a few times. Its antigen is unknown. No much larger clonotype is one base removed from it; base qualities were not supplied. The germline V gene gives CDR1 as SGHRS and CDR2 as YFSETQ. From the cysteine through the phenylalanine, the CDR3 covers 15 amino acids. CDR3 DNA is the only sequence kept; it has 45 bases, read in frame from the first base. V is pruned by 4 bases and J by 5 bases, leaving 9 bases of the junction without a gene match. For repertoire sequencing, TCR beta CDR3 regions were amplified from RNA transcripts. The first round of RT-PCR was done with HTBI primers and the Qiagen OneStep RT-PCR kit, and was followed by a second round of multiplex PCR, then size selection and purification. Sequencing of the libraries was carried out on an Illumina HiSeq2000 in paired-end mode with 100 bp reads. The study's own analysis went as follows. SOAPnuke was used for read processing, and reads with adapters, uncalled bases, a mean Phred below 15, or no exact constant-primer or identifier match were discarded. High-quality paired reads were merged with COPE v1.2.5. Each unique nucleotide sequence was treated as a clonotype, and MiTCR v1.1 was used to align the clonotypes to the IMGT TRB V, D and J references. The analysis was limited to V-J combinations with a frequency above 0.0001, which together covered 99.2% of repertoires. For each V-J combination, a TCR clonal expansion and chaos score was defined as the ratio of F50 clonal expansion to chaos observed in the TCRdist matrix. Welch's t-statistics and random forest were used to reduce the features to about 14 V-J combinations, which were then used as input to a naive Bayes classifier. The similarity between thyroid and blood repertoires was quantified using the Morisita-Horn index. Through fastp at Q25 and MiXCR, TCRdb rebuilt clones from the public reads, retaining in-frame beta chains. For every CDR3 protein sequence, its rows merge into one entry that carries the most common genes and DNA. The V and J calls come from TCRdb's annotation, not from the publication. The sample data list approximately 640,000 distinct CDR3 sequences, and over 40% of these were observed just once. The ten largest clones represent 2.5% to 3.5% of the sample.

Study-level results and caveats: The 13-signature model separated ophthalmopathy from stable hyperthyroidism with 85% to 90% sensitivity and about 81% specificity in cross-validation, and 80%/75% in the test set. Sample size was not statistically predetermined, and group allocation was not concealed from the investigators. Most of the expanded thyroid clonotypes with a frequency above 0.001 were also detected in blood, and it was suggested that the thyroid immune response may be reflected by blood repertoires. In validation, the model predicted ophthalmopathy progression with roughly 68% sensitivity and around 72% specificity; some 13 predicted patients were CT-confirmed with GO in a median of approximately six months.

Ophthalmopathy patients had moderately to severely active disease, Clinical Activity Score of at least 3, NOSPECS grade of at least 4, and disease duration under 3 months. Anyone with other autoimmune diseases, uncontrolled infections, pregnancy or lactation was excluded from the study. Diagnosis was based on clinical symptoms, serum thyroxine, TRAb, thyroid ultrasound and orbital computed tomography. Ficoll-Paque density gradient centrifugation was used to isolate PBMCs from 8.5 to 10 ml of fresh peripheral blood. Total RNA was extracted using Trizol reagent, and RNA quality was checked on an Agilent 2100 Bioanalyzer.

The chain couples TRBV5-1 to TRBJ2-5; 9 middle bases align to TRBD1. The receptor's source is an adult man with Graves' ophthalmopathy. The sample consisted of peripheral blood. The base sequence is TGCGCCAGCAGCCAGGGACAGGGAAGGGAGGAGACCCAGTACTTC. It codes for CASSQGQGREETQYF. The entire variable domain, with the stretches around the CDR3 drawn from the reference TRBV5-1 and TRBJ2-5 proteins, is KAGVTQTPRYLIKTRGQQVTLSCSPISGHRSVSWYQQTPGQGLQFLFEYFSETQRNKGNFPGRFSGRQFSNSRSEMNVSTLELGDSALYLCASSQGQGREETQYFGPGTRLLVL.